This TCR beta chain was observed in a study of OX40 agonist ivuxolimab in advanced cancers. The assay was immunoSEQ multiplex PCR, and TCRdb's table has in-frame clones only and misses some. The repertoire has 30,000 to 40,000 clones, roughly nine tenths of them found once; the top ten carry approximately 45%. With respect to this clone: Its antigen remains unidentified.

Germline CDR1 is MNHEY and CDR2 is SMNVEV (reference sequence). This CDR3 is built from 16 residues. V was pared by 0 bases and J by 5 bases, with 10 bases of the junction left unmatched. General observations from the study: Also present in some nonresponders was a low level of normalized T-cell clonal expansion.

The chain carries TRBV27 and TRBJ2-7; 7 nucleotides agree with TRBD1. The sample here was CD4+ or CD8+ T cells sorted from blood, taken in a trial of the OX40 agonist ivuxolimab. This receptor was identified in an adult with an advanced solid tumor such as melanoma, head and neck, liver or kidney cancer. The CDR3 loop is CASSLSPQGELDEQYF. The DNA of the CDR3 is TGTGCCAGCAGTTTATCTCCCCAGGGGGAATTGGACGAGCAGTACTTC.